This TCR beta chain is drawn from a study of T cells after yellow fever vaccination. TCRdb processed the 5' RACE reads anew with MiXCR; each CDR3 protein has one entry. This sample has 510,000 or so distinct CDR3 sequences; 15% to 20% occur once, and the top ten carry more than 13%. This clonotype was seen a few times. The specimen was PBMCs, collected 15 days after the yellow fever booster vaccination. This receptor was obtained from a man under 40 who received the YFV17D yellow fever vaccine.

CDR3 DNA sequence: TGCGCCAGCAGCTTGGGAGGCCAGGGAAGGGAAAAACTGTTTTTT. This codes for CASSLGGQGREKLFF. This chain joins TRBV5-1 and TRBJ1-4, with a tentative D call TRBD1 (5 bases). This CDR3 comprises 15 residues. V lost 0 bases, J lost 8 bases, and 14 bases lay in between. Germline-derived CDR1 and CDR2 are SGHRS and YFSETQ.